The 27 T cell receptor beta chains below all came from one sample that was sequenced in a study of T-cell reconstitution after alpha-beta-depleted transplantation in children. TCRbeta library construction was performed incorporating unique molecular identifiers. Each CDR3 protein gets one entry after TCRdb re-called the PCR reads with MiXCR. The top ten hold 4.5% of the sample, which has 150,000 to 250,000 distinct CDR3 sequences, 5.5% to 7% seen once. Sequencing used PBMCs, obtained before TCRalphabeta/CD19-depleted stem cell transplant. The receptors originated from a girl in the first two years of life with combined immunodeficiency, due to receive a stem cell transplant.

A few counts support this clonotype. V usage is TRBV20-1 and J usage is TRBJ2-1; 12 nucleotides agree with TRBD2. CDR3 size: 16 residues. After removal of 3 bases from V and 8 bases from J, the junction contained 11 bases not matched to a gene. Germline CDR1 and CDR2: DFQATT and SNEGSKA (reference sequence). The DNA for the CDR3 is TGCAGTGCTAGCCCCGGACTAGCGGGGTCTACCTATGAGCAGTTCTTC. Translated, it gives CSASPGLAGSTYEQFF.

The V gene is TRBV7-9, the J gene TRBJ2-1; D could derive from TRBD1 or TRBD2 (5 bases each). Trimming pared 5 bases from V and 15 bases from J, leaving 20 bases between. The CDR3 is made up of 13 amino acids. Per the germline V gene, CDR1 is SEHNR and CDR2 is FQNEAQ (reference sequence). CDR3 protein: CASSARGWGRGFF. The CDR3 nucleotides are TGTGCCAGCAGCGCAAGGGGTTGGGGCCGGGGGTTCTTC. The entire variable domain, with the rest obtained from reference TRBV7-9 and TRBJ2-1, is as follows: DTGVSQNPRHKITKRGQNVTFRCDPISEHNRLYWYRQTLGQGPEFLTYFQNEAQLEKSRLLSDRFSAERPKGSFSTLEIQRTEQGDSAMYLCASSARGWGRGFFGPGTRLTVL.

This clonotype was observed many times. J is TRBJ2-7 and V is TRBV9; 11 bases are shared with TRBD2. V trimming: 4 bases; J trimming: 4 bases; junction bases outside the gene matches: 7. Per germline, CDR1 SGDLS and CDR2 YYNGEE. CDR3 length: 15 residues. DNA of the CDR3: TGTGCCAGCAGCCCAACTAGCGGGAGAGCTTACGAGCAGTACTTC. Protein product: CASSPTSGRAYEQYF.

This clonotype was picked up many times. The J gene is TRBJ2-7, the V gene TRBV10-3; no clear D gene. CDR3 length equals 13 residues. V was pared by 4 bases and J by 1 base, with 8 bases between. Germline CDR1 is ENHRY and CDR2 is SYGVKD. Here the CDR3 reads CAISADSSYEQYF. In DNA form, the CDR3 reads TGTGCCATCAGTGCCGATTCATCCTACGAGCAGTACTTC.

This clonotype was picked up many times. The V and J genes are TRBV5-6 and TRBJ2-5, with 7 bases identical to TRBD2. Germline V gene lookup returns CDR1 SGHDT and CDR2 YYEEEE. This CDR3 is built from 15 residues. V lost 1 base to trimming and J lost 4 bases; unmatched junction nucleotides: 7. The CDR3 sequence is CASSLKGRVRETQYF. The CDR3 DNA reads as TGTGCCAGCAGCTTGAAGGGGAGGGTTCGAGAGACCCAGTACTTC.

This clonotype was found many times. The chain combines TRBV24-1 with TRBJ1-5; D is undetermined. V was cut by 7 bases and J by 0 bases, with 9 bases left in between. This CDR3 has 14 residues. Per the germline V gene, CDR1 is KGHDR and CDR2 is SFDVKD. CDR3 DNA: TGTGCCACCAGCGCTGATTATAGCAATCAGCCCCAGCATTTT. This codes for CATSADYSNQPQHF.

This clonotype was seen repeatedly, ten times or more. The rearrangement joins TRBV20-1 to TRBJ2-3, with 7 bases fitting TRBD2. Germline V CDR1 and CDR2: DFQATT, SNEGSKA (reference sequence). The CDR3 is 14 amino acids. The CDR3 DNA reads TGCAGCTCGAACCTCGGGACTATTCCAGATACGCAGTATTTT. It yields the protein CSSNLGTIPDTQYF.

With regard to this clonotype: This could be a read error, since a much larger clone is one nucleotide away. The chain employs TRBV7-9 and TRBJ2-7, with a possible D match to TRBD2 (5 bases). Per the germline V gene, CDR1 is SEHNR and CDR2 is FQNEAQ (reference sequence). The CDR3 runs 16 residues. Deletions cut 5 bases from V and 2 bases from J, with 19 bases between. CDR3 loop: CASSTETDGEAYEQYF. In DNA, the CDR3 is TGTGCCAGCAGCACCGAGACTGACGGGGAAGCCTACGAGCAGTACTTC. Variable domain in full (rest from reference TRBV7-9 and TRBJ2-7): DTGVSQNPRHKITKRGQNVTFRCDPISEHNRLYWYRQTLGQGPEFLTYFQNEAQLEKSRLLSDRFSAERPKGSFSTLEIQRTEQGDSAMYLCASSTETDGEAYEQYFGPGTRLTVT.

This clonotype was seen many times. This chain connects TRBV20-1 to TRBJ2-7, with 14 bases fitting TRBD2. Germline V lookup: CDR1 DFQATT, CDR2 SNEGSKA (reference sequence). CDR3 length equals 14 residues. J was trimmed by 6 bases and V by 5 bases; bases with no gene match: 6. CDR3 nucleotides: TGCAGTGCTTTAAGGACTAGCGGGAGGATCGAGCAGTACTTC. As protein: CSALRTSGRIEQYF.

This clonotype was seen at least ten times. The chain links TRBV2 to TRBJ2-3; 8 nucleotides align to TRBD1. This CDR3 spans 15 amino acids. With V trimmed by 7 bases and J by 2 bases, 8 bases remained unmatched. Germline V gene sequence: CDR1 SNHLY, CDR2 FYNNEI. In DNA form, the CDR3 reads TGTGCCAGCACCCGGACAGGGAGAACCACAGATACGCAGTATTTT. Protein product: CASTRTGRTTDTQYF.

This clonotype was seen many times. The V gene is TRBV9, the J gene TRBJ2-5; tentatively, D is TRBD1 (6 bases). The V gene's germline CDR1 is SGDLS and CDR2 YYNGEE. The CDR3 covers 15 residues. Trimming removed 3 bases from V and 2 bases from J, with 14 bases in between. CDR3 in DNA: TGTGCCAGCAGCGAAATAGGGGACACTCAAGAGACCCAGTACTTC. This encodes CASSEIGDTQETQYF.

There are many counts of this clonotype. This rearrangement joins TRBV29-1 to TRBJ2-7; D call uncertain. The germline V and J ends were trimmed by 4 bases and 4 bases, with 8 bases remaining between them. Germline CDR1 is SQVTM and CDR2 is ANQGSEA. The CDR3 has 11 amino acids. The DNA of the CDR3 is TGCAGCGTTGTGTCCACATACGAGCAGTACTTC. Encoded protein: CSVVSTYEQYF.

This CDR3 is CSAYPSSSYEQYF. CDR3 nucleotide sequence: TGCAGTGCTTATCCGAGTAGCAGCTACGAGCAGTACTTC. The gene calls are TRBV20-1 and TRBJ2-7; D unresolved. This CDR3 is built from 13 residues. V gave up 5 bases and J gave up 3 bases, with 14 bases separating them. In germline, CDR1 is DFQATT, CDR2 SNEGSKA (reference sequence).

The table lists this clonotype with many counts. The chain carries TRBV6-5 and TRBJ2-6; D is tentatively TRBD1 or TRBD2 (6 bases each). This CDR3 has 16 amino acids. CDR1 and CDR2 from the germline V gene are MNHEY and SVGAGI. The ends were cut back, 7 bases at V and 1 base at J, with 14 bases in the middle. The CDR3 sequence: CASTMGGPSGANVLTF. The CDR3 nucleotides read TGTGCCAGCACCATGGGGGGCCCGTCTGGGGCCAACGTCCTGACTTTC.

In this sample, this clonotype turned up many times. The rearrangement links TRBV12-3 or TRBV12-4 to TRBJ2-6; D ambiguous. The CDR3 runs 15 residues. V shed 6 bases and J shed 0 bases, with 9 bases lying between them. The CDR3 region has the DNA TGTGCCAGCAGCCAGGCAGGCTCTGGGGCCAACGTCCTGACTTTC. Protein sequence: CASSQAGSGANVLTF.

This clonotype was counted at least ten times. The chain couples TRBV7-8 to TRBJ2-7; D tentatively reads TRBD1 or TRBD2 (7 bases each). V was cut by 5 bases and J by 0 bases, with 17 bases left in between. Germline CDR1 SGHVS, CDR2 FQNEAQ. The CDR3 loop spans 16 amino acids. In DNA form, the CDR3 reads TGTGCCAGCAGCAAAGGGGGAGGGGGCAGCTCCTACGAGCAGTACTTC. This gives the protein CASSKGGGGSSYEQYF.

This clonotype has a handful of counts. The chain links TRBV11-2 to TRBJ1-1, with TRBD1 matching 7 bases. The CDR3 runs 17 residues. Germline V gene data show CDR1 as SGHAT and CDR2 as FQNNGV. The trim removed 0 bases at V and 4 bases at J, leaving 11 bases unmatched. CDR3 nucleotide sequence: TGTGCCAGCAGCTTAGATAGAATAGGGGGCGCCAGCACTGAAGCTTTCTTT. Translation: CASSLDRIGGASTEAFF. Using reference TRBV11-2 and TRBJ1-1 for the parts outside the CDR3, the full variable domain is EAGVAQSPRYKIIEKRQSVAFWCNPISGHATLYWYQQILGQGPKLLIQFQNNGVVDDSQLPKDRFSAERLKGVDSTLKIQPAKLEDSAVYLCASSLDRIGGASTEAFFGQGTRLTVV.

This clonotype was recorded many times. The CDR3 region is CATSRGFGSNEQFF. In DNA form, the CDR3 reads TGTGCCACCAGCAGGGGTTTTGGGTCCAATGAGCAGTTCTTC. This chain joins TRBV15 and TRBJ2-1; D unclear. V dropped 3 bases and J dropped 6 bases, with 12 bases sitting between them. CDR3 length equals 14 residues. Per germline, CDR1 LNHNV and CDR2 YYDKDF (reference sequence).

The chain recombines TRBV20-1 with TRBJ2-7; D unclear. The CDR3 has 16 amino acids. Trimming took 6 bases from V and 0 from J, leaving 21 bases between them. In germline, CDR1 is DFQATT, CDR2 SNEGSKA (reference sequence). The CDR3: CSARTDRTSSSYEQYF. The DNA for the CDR3 is TGCAGTGCCAGGACCGACCGCACTTCAAGCTCCTACGAGCAGTACTTC.

In this sample, this clonotype turned up many times. This sequence joins TRBV19 and TRBJ1-2, with TRBD1 identical over 8 bases. Germline V gene lookup returns CDR1 LNHDA and CDR2 SQIVND (reference sequence). The CDR3 has 13 amino acids. The ends lost 9 bases at V and 4 bases at J; junction bases unmatched: 7. The CDR3 region is CASNRQGTYGYTF. The CDR3 DNA sequence: TGTGCCAGCAATCGACAGGGGACCTATGGCTACACCTTC. Full variable domain (outside the CDR3, taken from reference TRBV19 and TRBJ1-2): DGGITQSPKYLFRKEGQNVTLSCEQNLNHDAMYWYRQDPGQGLRLIYYSQIVNDFQKGDIAEGYSVSREKKESFPLTVTSAQKNPTAFYLCASNRQGTYGYTFGSGTRLTVV.

This clonotype was seen repeatedly, ten times or more. V and J are TRBV10-3 and TRBJ2-1; 9 nucleotides agree with TRBD2. This CDR3 spans 15 amino acids. Germline assignment: CDR1 ENHRY and CDR2 SYGVKD. The junction had 1 base not matched to a gene; V was cut back by 0 bases and J by 4 bases. The CDR3 loop is CAISESAGGYNEQFF. CDR3 bases: TGTGCCATCAGTGAGTCAGCGGGGGGTTACAATGAGCAGTTCTTC.

This clonotype was counted between two and nine times. This chain uses TRBV6-2 or TRBV6-3 with TRBJ2-5; 14 bases fit TRBD2. After removal of 8 bases from V and 1 base from J, the junction contained 12 bases not matched to a gene. The germline CDR1 and CDR2 sequences are MNHEY and SVGEGT. The CDR3 has 18 residues. The CDR3 loop reads CASHATGTSGGLQETQYF. CDR3 in DNA: TGTGCCAGCCATGCTACCGGGACTAGCGGGGGTCTCCAAGAGACCCAGTACTTC.

This clonotype was observed at least ten times. In DNA, the CDR3 is TGTGCCAGCACCAGGACTCGGGAAAAACTGTTTTTT. This gives the protein CASTRTREKLFF. The V gene is TRBV12-3 or TRBV12-4, the J gene TRBJ1-4; the D is unclear. This CDR3 has 12 residues. The V gene lost 7 bases and the J gene lost 8 bases, with 11 bases spanning the gap.

This clonotype was observed many times. The gene calls are TRBV27 and TRBJ2-2; perhaps TRBD1 as D (6 bases). The V end was cut by 6 bases, the J end by 1 base, with 9 bases between. From germline, CDR1 is MNHEY and CDR2 SMNVEV (reference sequence). CDR3 length: 14 amino acids. Here the CDR3 reads CASSGQLNTGELFF. For the CDR3, the DNA is TGTGCCAGCAGCGGACAGTTGAACACCGGGGAGCTGTTTTTT.

This clonotype was counted at least ten times. The chain employs TRBV7-9 and TRBJ1-2; D not certain. The CDR3 has 14 amino acids. The ends were cut back, 5 bases at V and 5 bases at J, with 15 bases in the middle. Germline V lookup: CDR1 SEHNR, CDR2 FQNEAQ (reference sequence). CDR3 amino acids: CASSPTLGLYGYTF. DNA for the CDR3: TGTGCCAGCAGCCCGACCTTAGGCCTATATGGCTACACCTTC. The full variable domain, rest sourced from reference TRBV7-9 and TRBJ1-2, is DTGVSQNPRHKITKRGQNVTFRCDPISEHNRLYWYRQTLGQGPEFLTYFQNEAQLEKSRLLSDRFSAERPKGSFSTLEIQRTEQGDSAMYLCASSPTLGLYGYTFGSGTRLTVV.

Remarks on this clonotype: With a much larger clone just one base away, this may be a read error. This CDR3 fails to terminate in the conserved phenylalanine or tryptophan, so it likely reflects a read error. The chain uses TRBV14 and TRBJ1-5, with D uncertain. Germline CDR1 SGHDN, CDR2 FVKESK. Trimming cost V 4 bases and J 2 bases, with 21 bases left between them. This CDR3 has 18 residues. The DNA of the CDR3 is TGTGCCAGCAGCCCCTCCAAGATGAGGAGGTGGGGCAATCAGCCCCAGCATTCT. It encodes CASSPSKMRRWGNQPQHS.

This clonotype was seen repeatedly, ten times or more. The genes are TRBV18 and TRBJ2-5; 14 nucleotides match TRBD2. CDR1 is KGHSH and CDR2 is LQKENI in the germline V gene. This CDR3 region has 17 residues. V was pared by 3 bases and J by 2 bases, with 5 bases of the junction left unmatched. CDR3 loop: CASSPGLAGGLQETQYF. The DNA of the CDR3 is TGTGCCAGCTCACCCGGACTAGCGGGGGGCCTTCAAGAGACCCAGTACTTC.